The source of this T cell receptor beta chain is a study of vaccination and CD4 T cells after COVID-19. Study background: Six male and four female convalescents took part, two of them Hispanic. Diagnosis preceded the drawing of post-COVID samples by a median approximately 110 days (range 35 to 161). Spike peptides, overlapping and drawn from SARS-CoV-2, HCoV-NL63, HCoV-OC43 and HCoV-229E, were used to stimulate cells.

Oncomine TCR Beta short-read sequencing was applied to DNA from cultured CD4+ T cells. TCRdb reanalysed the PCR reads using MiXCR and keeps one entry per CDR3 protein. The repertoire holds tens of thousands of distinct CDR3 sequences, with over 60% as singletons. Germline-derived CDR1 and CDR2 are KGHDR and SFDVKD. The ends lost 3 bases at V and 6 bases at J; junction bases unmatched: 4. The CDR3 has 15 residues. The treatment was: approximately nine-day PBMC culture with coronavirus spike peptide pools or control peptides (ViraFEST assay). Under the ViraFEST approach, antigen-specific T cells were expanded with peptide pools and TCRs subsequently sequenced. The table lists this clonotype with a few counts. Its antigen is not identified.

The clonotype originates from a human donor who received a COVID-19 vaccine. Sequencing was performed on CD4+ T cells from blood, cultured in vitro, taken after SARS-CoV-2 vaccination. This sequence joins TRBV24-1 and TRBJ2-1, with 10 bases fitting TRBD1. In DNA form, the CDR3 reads TGTGCCACCAGTGATCCCGGGACAGGGGTCAATGAGCAGTTCTTC. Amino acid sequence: CATSDPGTGVNEQFF.